This TCR beta chain was recorded in a study of T cells after yellow fever vaccination. Study as a whole: Low-cell-number fractions underwent preparation using SMART-Seq v4 Ultra Low Input. Whole-study results and caveats: Weaker overall, the secondary response nonetheless peaked faster (day 5 versus 15). There was a small share of clonotypes that showed up in both the CD4 and CD8 compartments.

There are 13 residues in the CDR3. Germline V gene data show CDR1 as SGHRS and CDR2 as YFSETQ. On this clonotype: Its antigen is unknown. One base away lies a much larger clone, so this may be a sequencing read error.

TCR cDNA was made by 5'RACE template switching, adding a universal primer site and UMIs. TCRdb re-analysed the 5' RACE reads in MiXCR, keeping a single row per CDR3 protein. The table records hundreds of thousands of distinct CDR3 sequences, approximately 13% of them present only once. The receptor was isolated from a man under 40 who received the YFV17D yellow fever vaccine. The V gene is TRBV5-1, the J gene TRBJ2-7, with D possibly TRBD2 on 6 matching bases. Sequencing was performed on PBMCs, taken on the day of the yellow fever booster vaccination. The CDR3 nucleotides read TGCGCCAGCAGTCAAGCGGGCCCCTACGAGCTGTACTTC. This codes for CASSQAGPYELYF.